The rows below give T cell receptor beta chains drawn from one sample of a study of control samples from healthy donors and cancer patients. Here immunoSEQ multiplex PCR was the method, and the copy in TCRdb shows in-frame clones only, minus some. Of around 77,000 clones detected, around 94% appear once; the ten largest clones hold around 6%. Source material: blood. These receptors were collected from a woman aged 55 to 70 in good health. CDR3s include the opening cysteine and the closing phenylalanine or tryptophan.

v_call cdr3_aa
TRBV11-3 CASGGERTDTQYF
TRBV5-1 CASRPWTGRTDTQYF
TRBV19 CASSIGERGTDTQYF
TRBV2 CASSESPVRDEQYF
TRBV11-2 CATKRDMDYEQYF
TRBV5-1 CASSLAAGANVLTF
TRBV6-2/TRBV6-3 CASSYVDMTARPYTDTQYF
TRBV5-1 CASSLAGPRRGTGELFF
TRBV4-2 CASSAETGGKLFF
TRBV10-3 CAISDRGPEQYF
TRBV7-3 CASSWAGGTDTQYF
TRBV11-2 CASSLQTGGLDEAFF
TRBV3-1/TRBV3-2 CGAGEAKETQYF
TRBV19 CASSMRREGPYEQYF
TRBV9 CASSGRGETQYF
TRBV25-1 CASSESEGLGTEAFF
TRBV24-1 CATSEAVSGEAQYF
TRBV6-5 CASSYGYRNYGYTF
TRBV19 CASSIVSSGPYEQYF
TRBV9 CASSATSGRYNEQFF
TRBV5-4 CASSLQSEYEQYF
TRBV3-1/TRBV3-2 CASAISLAGSQYF
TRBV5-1 CASTRDSFTEAFF
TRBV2 CASRGGRQAGELFF
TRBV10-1 CASSYSGSSYNEQFF
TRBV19 CASIPDSPSGNTIYF
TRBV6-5 CASMGTENIQYF
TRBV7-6 CASSDKRLAGVYNEQFF
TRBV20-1 CSASKRESLYEQYF
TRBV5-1 CASSPGQGGNQPQHF
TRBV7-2 CASSLQQGVETQYF
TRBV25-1 CASSNPSGHNEQFF